This is a list of T cell receptor beta chains from one sample in a study of CD8 T cells in ankylosing spondylitis. TCRdb called the 5' RACE reads again in MiXCR, with one record for every CDR3 protein. Of roughly 450,000 distinct CDR3 sequences in the sample, around 26% were seen once. Sequenced material: blood, either unsorted or a sorted T cell fraction (not recorded which). These receptors came from a male donor with ankylosing spondylitis. Both conserved end residues are part of each CDR3. Fields, in order: D gene, V gene, clone size, J gene, CDR3 protein, CDR3 DNA. The D gene is left open where the match is weak. A clone size is listed for some rows: how often the clone was seen (once, few, many), or a class if it is expanded.

TRBD1,TRBV5-5,many,TRBJ1-5,CASSLLQQGDQPQHF,TGTGCCAGCAGCTTATTACAGCAGGGGGATCAGCCCCAGCATTTT
-,TRBV10-3,-,TRBJ2-5,CAISETGGRETQYF,TGTGCCATCAGTGAGACGGGGGGCCGAGAGACCCAGTACTTC
-,TRBV5-1,-,TRBJ1-6,CASGQTENLGNSPLHF,TGCGCCAGCGGCCAGACAGAAAACCTGGGTAATTCACCCCTCCACTTT
-,TRBV20-1,-,TRBJ2-7,CSATNRGGVSYEQYF,TGCAGTGCCACGAACAGGGGGGGTGTCTCCTACGAGCAGTACTTC
-,TRBV2,-,TRBJ1-2,CASSNREPNGYTF,TGTGCCAGCAGTAACAGGGAACCTAATGGCTACACCTTC
-,TRBV7-2,-,TRBJ2-7,CASSLSGYGTYEQYF,TGTGCCAGCAGCTTATCGGGATATGGGACCTACGAGCAGTACTTC
-,TRBV5-1,many,TRBJ2-1,CASRSGEGNEQFF,TGCGCCAGCAGGTCGGGAGAGGGGAATGAGCAGTTCTTC
-,TRBV7-9,-,TRBJ1-2,CASSLETGYGYTF,TGTGCCAGCAGCTTAGAAACCGGATATGGCTACACCTTC
-,TRBV29-1,many,TRBJ1-3,CSSSPRGPGNTIYF,TGCAGCTCCTCCCCCCGGGGCCCTGGAAACACCATATATTTT
TRBD2,TRBV5-1,-,TRBJ2-3,CASSLLSGSADTQYF,TGCGCCAGCAGCCTCTTAAGCGGGAGCGCAGATACGCAGTATTTT
-,TRBV5-1,-,TRBJ1-1,CASSLVGGGTNTEAFF,TGCGCCAGCAGCTTGGTTGGGGGAGGCACGAACACTGAAGCTTTCTTT
-,TRBV30,many,TRBJ1-2,CAWSALSGGEDGYTF,TGTGCCTGGAGTGCCCTCTCCGGGGGAGAGGATGGCTACACCTTC
-,TRBV10-3,-,TRBJ2-2,CAIRDTNTGELFF,TGTGCCATCAGGGACACGAACACCGGGGAGCTGTTTTTT
TRBD1,TRBV20-1,few,TRBJ1-1,CSASRTGDTEAFF,TGCAGTGCTAGTAGGACAGGGGATACTGAAGCTTTCTTT
TRBD1,TRBV29-1,few,TRBJ2-1,CSVAPDRDEQFF,TGCAGCGTCGCCCCCGACAGGGATGAGCAGTTCTTC
TRBD1,TRBV20-1,few,TRBJ1-5,CSASDVRQGVQPQHF,TGCAGTGCTAGCGACGTGCGACAGGGGGTTCAGCCCCAGCATTTT
-,TRBV5-1,-,TRBJ2-1,CASSLYLEGPPDEFF,TGCGCCAGCAGCTTGTATCTCGAGGGCCCCCCTGACGAGTTCTTC
-,TRBV5-1,few,TRBJ2-1,CASSLAPGTTDEQFF,TGCGCCAGCAGCTTGGCCCCAGGCACTACAGATGAGCAGTTCTTC
-,TRBV9,-,TRBJ2-1,CASSTEPGSYNEQFF,TGTGCCAGCAGCACTGAGCCGGGGTCCTACAATGAGCAGTTCTTC
-,TRBV5-1,-,TRBJ2-3,CASSPLPGASTDTQYF,TGCGCCAGCAGCCCCCTTCCGGGAGCCAGCACAGATACGCAGTATTTT
-,TRBV18,-,TRBJ1-1,CASSPGLAEAFF,TGTGCCAGCTCACCAGGGCTGGCTGAAGCTTTCTTT
-,TRBV25-1,-,TRBJ1-1,CASTPFGGQNTEAFF,TGTGCCAGCACCCCCTTCGGCGGACAGAACACTGAAGCTTTCTTT
TRBD2,TRBV20-1,-,TRBJ2-1,CSASIAGGRNEQFF,TGCAGTGCTAGTATAGCGGGAGGGAGGAATGAGCAGTTCTTC
-,TRBV11-2,-,TRBJ1-1,CASSPVPNTEAFF,TGTGCCAGCAGCCCAGTGCCGAACACTGAAGCTTTCTTT
-,TRBV6-2/TRBV6-3,-,TRBJ2-1,CASSPPLAINEQFF,TGTGCCAGCAGCCCCCCTCTAGCGATCAATGAGCAGTTCTTC
-,TRBV6-1,once,TRBJ2-1,CASRGGLPSNEQFF,TGTGCCAGCCGAGGGGGACTACCTTCCAATGAGCAGTTCTTC
-,TRBV20-1,many,TRBJ1-1,CRTPGRADTEAFF,TGCAGAACACCCGGGAGGGCCGACACTGAAGCTTTCTTT
-,TRBV20-1,-,TRBJ2-1,CSAGRNNEQFF,TGCAGTGCAGGGAGAAACAATGAGCAGTTCTTC
-,TRBV3-1,-,TRBJ2-7,CASSHGTSSHF,TGTGCCAGCAGCCATGGTACGTCTTCGCACTTC
-,TRBV20-1,once,TRBJ2-1,CSARRSFDYNEQFF,TGCAGTGCCCGTCGAAGTTTCGACTACAATGAGCAGTTCTTC
-,TRBV11-2,few,TRBJ2-6,CASSATGSGANVLTF,TGTGCCAGCAGCGCCACAGGGTCTGGGGCCAACGTCCTGACTTTC
-,TRBV12-3/TRBV12-4,-,TRBJ1-4,CASSLGGPTNEKLFF,TGTGCCAGCAGTTTAGGGGGACCAACTAATGAAAAACTGTTTTTT
-,TRBV2,few,TRBJ1-4,CASSSRDQGEKLFF,TGTGCCAGCAGCTCTAGGGATCAGGGCGAAAAACTGTTTTTT
-,TRBV12-3/TRBV12-4,-,TRBJ2-1,CASSPRRGWVNEQFF,TGTGCCAGCAGCCCCCGGCGCGGCTGGGTAAATGAGCAGTTCTTC
-,TRBV4-2,-,TRBJ1-1,CASSLGVRVNTEAFF,TGTGCCAGCAGCCTCGGGGTCAGGGTGAACACTGAAGCTTTCTTT
TRBD2,TRBV20-1,-,TRBJ2-5,CSALGLAGDLETQYF,TGCAGTGCTTTGGGACTAGCGGGAGATTTGGAGACCCAGTACTTC
TRBD1,TRBV10-1,few,TRBJ2-1,CASSESGQGVNEQFF,TGCGCCAGCAGTGAGTCGGGACAGGGTGTCAATGAGCAGTTCTTC
-,TRBV15,-,TRBJ2-1,CATSRGGYNEQFF,TGTGCCACCAGCAGAGGAGGATACAATGAGCAGTTCTTC
-,TRBV7-2,few,TRBJ2-1,CASSLETGQGFF,TGTGCCAGCAGCTTAGAGACGGGGCAAGGGTTCTTC
TRBD2,TRBV11-2,few,TRBJ2-1,CASSSLAGGQFF,TGTGCCAGCAGCTCCCTAGCGGGCGGGCAGTTCTTC
TRBD1,TRBV20-1,-,TRBJ2-2,CSASRDRGDGELFF,TGCAGTGCTTCCCGGGACAGGGGAGACGGGGAGCTGTTTTTT
-,TRBV5-5,-,TRBJ1-1,CASGPPMNTEAFF,TGTGCCAGCGGCCCCCCCATGAACACTGAAGCTTTCTTT
TRBD2,TRBV28,many,TRBJ2-5,CASSRSATSGRGGQETQYF,TGTGCCAGCAGCCGGTCCGCGACTAGCGGGAGAGGCGGTCAAGAGACCCAGTACTTC
-,TRBV7-2,-,TRBJ1-1,CASSLALGNMNTEAFF,TGTGCCAGCAGCTTAGCGCTCGGAAATATGAACACTGAAGCTTTCTTT
TRBD2,TRBV29-1,-,TRBJ2-1,CSVSLAGGPNEQFF,TGCAGCGTTAGCCTAGCGGGAGGTCCTAATGAGCAGTTCTTC
TRBD1,TRBV5-1,few,TRBJ2-1,CASSLRGQGNEQFF,TGCGCCAGCAGCTTGAGGGGGCAGGGCAATGAGCAGTTCTTC
-,TRBV2,few,TRBJ1-2,CASSEAGANYGYTF,TGTGCCAGCAGTGAAGCTGGGGCTAACTATGGCTACACCTTC
-,TRBV29-1,-,TRBJ1-1,CSAGGGLTNTEAFF,TGCAGCGCTGGCGGGGGGCTGACGAACACTGAAGCTTTCTTT
TRBD2,TRBV5-1,-,TRBJ2-1,CASSAARRLAGSHEQFF,TGCGCCAGCAGCGCAGCCCGGAGACTAGCGGGATCCCATGAGCAGTTCTTC
TRBD1,TRBV20-1,-,TRBJ2-3,CSASLTGPTDTQYF,TGCAGTGCTAGCCTGACAGGGCCAACAGATACGCAGTATTTT
TRBD2,TRBV11-2,-,TRBJ2-5,CASSSNQGWLSGSGGETQYF,TGTGCCAGCAGCTCTAACCAAGGATGGCTTAGCGGGAGTGGGGGAGAGACCCAGTACTTC
-,TRBV21-1,-,TRBJ1-2,CASSKVTEQKRDGYTF,TGTGCCAGCAGCAAAGTCACGGAACAAAAAAGGGATGGCTACACCTTC
-,TRBV7-8,-,TRBJ2-1,CATQDGEQFF,TGTGCCACCCAGGACGGTGAGCAGTTCTTC
-,TRBV28,-,TRBJ2-1,CASKTGTSSYNEQFF,TGTGCCAGCAAAACGGGTACTAGCTCCTACAATGAGCAGTTCTTC
-,TRBV5-1,few,TRBJ2-3,CASSPTASGTDTQYF,TGCGCCAGCAGCCCTACCGCGTCGGGCACAGATACGCAGTATTTT
TRBD2,TRBV12-3/TRBV12-4,few,TRBJ2-1,CASRSLAGGHEQFF,TGTGCCAGCAGATCACTAGCGGGAGGTCATGAGCAGTTCTTC
TRBD1,TRBV19,-,TRBJ1-5,CASLGTGNQPQHF,TGTGCCAGCCTGGGGACAGGCAATCAGCCCCAGCATTTT
-,TRBV20-1,few,TRBJ2-7,CSAGRVEQYF,TGCAGTGCCGGAAGGGTCGAGCAGTACTTC
TRBD2,TRBV5-5,-,TRBJ2-1,CASSLASGRASEQFF,TGTGCCAGCAGCTTGGCTAGCGGGAGGGCCAGTGAGCAGTTCTTC
-,TRBV30,-,TRBJ1-1,CAWSVARNTEAFF,TGTGCCTGGAGTGTGGCCCGGAACACTGAAGCTTTCTTT